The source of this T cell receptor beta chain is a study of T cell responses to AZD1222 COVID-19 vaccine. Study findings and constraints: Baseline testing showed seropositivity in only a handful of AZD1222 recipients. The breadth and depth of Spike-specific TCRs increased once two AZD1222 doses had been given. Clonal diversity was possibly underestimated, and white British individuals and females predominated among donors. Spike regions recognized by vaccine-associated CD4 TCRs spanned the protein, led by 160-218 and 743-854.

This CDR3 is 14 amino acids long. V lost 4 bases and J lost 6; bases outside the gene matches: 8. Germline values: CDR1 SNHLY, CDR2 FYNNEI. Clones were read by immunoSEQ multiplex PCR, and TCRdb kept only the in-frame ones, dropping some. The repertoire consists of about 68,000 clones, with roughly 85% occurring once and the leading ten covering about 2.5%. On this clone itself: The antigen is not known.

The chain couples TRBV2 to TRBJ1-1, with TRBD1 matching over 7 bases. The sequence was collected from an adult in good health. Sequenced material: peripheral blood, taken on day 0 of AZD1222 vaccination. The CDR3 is CASSGDRAEPEAFF. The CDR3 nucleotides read TGTGCCAGCAGTGGAGACAGGGCGGAACCTGAAGCTTTCTTT.